The present T cell receptor beta chain was sequenced within a study of T cells after yellow fever vaccination. This clonotype was observed many times. TCRdb called the 5' RACE reads again in MiXCR, with one record for every CDR3 protein. The sample includes 300,000 to 450,000 distinct CDR3 sequences, 8.1% seen only once; the top ten take roughly 18%. Germline V gene data show CDR1 as SGHTA and CDR2 as FQGNSA. V was clipped by 3 bases and J by 5 bases, with 16 bases between them. The CDR3 extends over 15 amino acids. The clonotype originates from a man aged 18 to 29 who received the YFV17D yellow fever vaccine. The chain carries TRBV7-2 and TRBJ2-5, with D perhaps matching TRBD1 (5 bases). The source was PBMCs, collected more than 40 days after the first yellow fever vaccination. The CDR3 region is CASSFKGAPAETQYF. The CDR3 DNA is TGTGCCAGCAGCTTTAAAGGGGCTCCAGCTGAGACCCAGTACTTC.